This T cell receptor beta chain was documented in a study of identical twins. TCRdb re-analysed the 5' RACE reads in MiXCR, keeping a single row per CDR3 protein. The sample yields 400,000 to 550,000 distinct CDR3 sequences, roughly 21% seen once. Each donor was a healthy Caucasian. This clonotype appeared a few times. This CDR3 comprises 16 residues. The V and J ends lost 0 bases and 8 bases respectively, with 19 bases between them. The germline V gene has CDR1 LGHNA and CDR2 YNFKEQ. These data also featured in a second study, about T cells expressing NK-cell markers. From that second work: Sorted CD3+CD56+NKG2C+, CD3+CD56+NKG2C- and CD3+CD56-NKG2C+ T cells supplied TCR beta repertoires.

The sequence was obtained from a woman under 30 in good health. The chain uses TRBV4-2 and TRBJ1-2; D is possibly TRBD1 (6 bases). Sequencing was performed on CD4+ T cells sorted from blood. The CDR3 bases are TGTGCCAGCAGCCAAGATCACGGCACCCGAACAGGGGGCTACACCTTC. Translating gives CASSQDHGTRTGGYTF.